A single sample is the source of the 32 T cell receptor beta chains below, sequenced in a study of shared clonotypes between healthy human individuals. Data came from immunoSEQ multiplex PCR; TCRdb stores just in-frame clones and leaves some out. This table has under 2.5 million clones, about 90% appearing once. Sequencing was performed on naive CD4+ T cells from PBMCs. The subset was: CD45RA+ positively selected. These receptors all come from a man younger than 35 in good health. Some clones in this sample may be carry-over from other donors' samples.

The CDR3 DNA reads TGTGCCAGCAGCTTTGGGGGCGGTTACACCGGGGAGCTGTTTTTT. Its protein is CASSFGGGYTGELFF. This chain links TRBV7-2 with TRBJ2-2; perhaps TRBD1 as D (6 bases). Germline V gene data show CDR1 as SGHTA and CDR2 as FQGNSA. The CDR3 contains 15 residues. The V and J ends lost 3 bases and 3 bases respectively, with 11 bases between them.

Comments on this clone: Mismatch with germline at one junction end may stem from a read error. The J gene is TRBJ2-3, the V gene TRBV7-9; D unresolved. This CDR3 has 12 residues. CDR1 is SEHNR, CDR2 FQNEAQ, per germline (reference sequence). In nucleotides, the CDR3 is TGTGCCAGCAGCCCACTGGCAGATACGCGGTATTTT. This sequence encodes CASSPLADTRYF.

The chain is built from TRBV19 and TRBJ1-2; tentative D call: TRBD1 (6 bases). CDR3 size: 14 residues. V was trimmed by 3 bases and J by 4 bases, leaving 12 bases between them. Looked up from germline, CDR1 is LNHDA and CDR2 is SQIVND (reference sequence). In DNA form, the CDR3 reads TGTGCCAGTAGTATCCAGACAGGATCCTATGGCTACACCTTC. Translated: CASSIQTGSYGYTF.

This clone was observed a single time. CDR3 coding DNA: TGCGCCAGCAGCACCCCGGGCCGCCCCTCCGAGCAGTACTTC. Residues: CASSTPGRPSEQYF. The chain links TRBV4-1 to TRBJ2-7; D gene unclear. The germline V and J ends were trimmed by 5 bases and 6 bases, with 17 bases remaining between them. Germline V gene sequence: CDR1 MGHRA, CDR2 YSYEKL. The CDR3 totals 14 residues.

The rearrangement uses TRBV11-3 and TRBJ2-7; 7 bases agree with TRBD1. The CDR3 loop spans 15 amino acids. V lost 4 bases to trimming and J lost 2 bases; unmatched junction nucleotides: 8. Germline CDR1 SGHNT, CDR2 YENEEA. The CDR3 protein is CASSSSGQPTYEQYF. The CDR3 coding sequence is TGTGCCAGCAGCTCGTCGGGACAGCCTACCTACGAGCAGTACTTC. The entire variable domain, with the rest obtained from reference TRBV11-3 and TRBJ2-7, is as follows: EAGVVQSPRYKIIEKKQPVAFWCNPISGHNTLYWYLQNLGQGPELLIRYENEEAVDDSQLPKDRFSAERLKGVDSTLKIQPAELGDSAVYLCASSSSGQPTYEQYFGPGTRLTVT.

The rearrangement uses TRBV29-1 and TRBJ2-3; D remains unclear. Germline CDR1 and CDR2: SQVTM and ANQGSEA. Trimming stripped 3 bases from V and 0 bases from J, with 10 bases between. This CDR3 has 14 residues. CDR3 protein: CSVENNLSTDTQYF. CDR3 coding DNA: TGCAGCGTTGAGAACAACCTGAGCACAGATACGCAGTATTTT.

The chain carries TRBV30 and TRBJ1-5; 8 bases agree with TRBD1. This CDR3 has 17 residues. The junction had 11 bases not matched to a gene; V was cut back by 0 bases and J by 4 bases. CDR1 GTSNPN and CDR2 SVGIG come from the germline V gene (reference sequence). In DNA form, the CDR3 reads TGTGCCTGGAGTGTACGAGACAGGGGCGGGCTTAATCAGCCCCAGCATTTT. Translating it yields CAWSVRDRGGLNQPQHF.

About this clone: Other DNA sequences of this sample code for an identical CDR3. This chain links TRBV7-9 with TRBJ2-5, with 7 bases aligning to TRBD2. This CDR3 contains 14 residues. Trimming at V came to 1 base and at J to 5 bases, leaving 4 bases not matched to a gene. Germline-derived CDR1 and CDR2 are SEHNR and FQNEAQ (reference sequence). The CDR3 protein is CASSLGGGSETQYF. In nucleotides, the CDR3 is TGTGCCAGCAGCTTAGGGGGGGGATCGGAGACCCAGTACTTC.

J is TRBJ2-7 and V is TRBV7-9; D possibly matches TRBD1 or TRBD2 (5 bases each). V was clipped by 7 bases and J by 3 bases, with 16 bases between them. Germline V gene data show CDR1 as SEHNR and CDR2 as FQNEAQ (reference sequence). The CDR3 covers 14 residues. The CDR3 sequence: CASIREGNDYEQYF. CDR3 coding DNA: TGTGCCAGCATCCGCGAGGGGAATGACTACGAGCAGTACTTC. The variable domain in full, completed from reference TRBV7-9 and TRBJ2-7, reads DTGVSQNPRHKITKRGQNVTFRCDPISEHNRLYWYRQTLGQGPEFLTYFQNEAQLEKSRLLSDRFSAERPKGSFSTLEIQRTEQGDSAMYLCASIREGNDYEQYFGPGTRLTVT.

On this clone: Within the sample, other DNA sequences also encode this same CDR3. The V gene is TRBV20-1, the J gene TRBJ2-7, with D uncertain. V was trimmed by 2 bases and J by 4 bases, leaving 3 bases between them. This CDR3 region has 10 residues. Germline assignment: CDR1 DFQATT and CDR2 SNEGSKA (reference sequence). CDR3 nucleotide sequence: TGCAGTGCTAGATCGTACGAGCAGTACTTC. As protein: CSARSYEQYF.

The gene calls are TRBV28 and TRBJ2-4; D is possibly TRBD1 (5 bases). V lost 8 bases and J lost 3, with 17 bases in between. Germline V CDR1 and CDR2: MDHEN, SYDVKM. CDR3 length equals 15 residues. CDR3 amino acids: CASGTGPLGKNIQYF. CDR3 sequence (DNA): TGTGCCAGCGGTACAGGTCCCTTAGGCAAAAACATTCAGTACTTC.

This chain links TRBV28 with TRBJ2-1, with TRBD2 identical over 8 bases. V lost 6 bases and J lost 4; bases outside the gene matches: 8. Germline loops: CDR1 MDHEN, CDR2 SYDVKM. The CDR3 is 15 amino acids. CDR3: CASSPAGANYNEQFF. CDR3 sequence (DNA): TGTGCCAGCAGCCCAGCGGGAGCGAATTACAATGAGCAGTTCTTC.

CDR3 region: CASSLGRVGRGTEAFF. The DNA of the CDR3 is TGCGCCAGCAGCTTGGGCAGGGTTGGGAGGGGCACTGAAGCTTTCTTT. The chain employs TRBV5-1 and TRBJ1-1; TRBD1 is a possible D gene (5 bases). Trimming left V 0 bases short and J 4 bases short, with 16 bases between. The CDR3 has 16 residues. Per germline, CDR1 SGHRS and CDR2 YFSETQ.

A remark on this clone: This sample also contains other DNA sequences that code for the same CDR3. The V gene is TRBV6-6, the J gene TRBJ1-1; D remains ambiguous. Per the germline V gene, CDR1 is MNHNY and CDR2 is SVGAGI (reference sequence). This CDR3 spans 13 amino acids. Trimming took 8 bases from V and 0 from J, leaving 10 bases between them. The DNA for the CDR3 is TGTGCCAGCCGCTTGACCGTGAACACTGAAGCTTTCTTT. It translates to CASRLTVNTEAFF.

The V and J genes are TRBV28 and TRBJ1-2; 8 nucleotides match TRBD1. V was pared by 7 bases and J by 2 bases, with 9 bases of the junction left unmatched. Germline loops: CDR1 MDHEN, CDR2 SYDVKM. The CDR3 is 15 amino acids. CDR3 sequence reads: CASTPPDRENYGYTF. The CDR3 bases are TGTGCCAGCACCCCGCCGGACAGGGAGAACTATGGCTACACCTTC.

CDR3 sequence (DNA): TGTGCCAGCAGCTTGTCAGGAACCGGGGCCCAGTACTTC. Translating gives CASSLSGTGAQYF. The rearrangement links TRBV5-6 to TRBJ2-5, with D tentatively TRBD2 (5 bases). The V gene lost 1 base and the J gene lost 9 bases, with 13 bases spanning the gap. The CDR3 has 13 amino acids. CDR1 and CDR2 from the germline V gene are SGHDT and YYEEEE. Full variable domain (missing parts from reference TRBV5-6 and TRBJ2-5): DAGVTQSPTHLIKTRGQQVTLRCSPKSGHDTVSWYQQALGQGPQFIFQYYEEEERQRGNFPDRFSGHQFPNYSSELNVNALLLGDSALYLCASSLSGTGAQYFGPGTRLLVL.

The chain links TRBV30 to TRBJ1-6; D gene uncertain. Per germline, CDR1 GTSNPN and CDR2 SVGIG (reference sequence). Trimming cost V 2 bases and J 6 bases, with 8 bases left between them. The CDR3 runs 13 residues. The CDR3 DNA reads TGTGCCTGGAGTCGTAGTCTTAATTCACCCCTCCACTTT. Its translation is CAWSRSLNSPLHF.

The CDR3 protein is CASSLTLDGYTF. The CDR3 nucleotides are TGTGCCAGCAGCTTGACTCTTGATGGCTACACCTTC. The rearrangement joins TRBV7-9 to TRBJ1-2; no clear D gene. This CDR3 has 12 residues. Trimming left V 3 bases short and J 6 bases short, with 8 bases between. CDR1 and CDR2 from the germline V gene are SEHNR and FQNEAQ (reference sequence).

The chain has TRBV2 and TRBJ1-2; the D is unclear. V lost 6 bases and J lost 2, with 13 bases in between. The germline V gene encodes CDR1 SNHLY and CDR2 FYNNEI. The CDR3 has 14 amino acids. CDR3: CASRSGNTNYGYTF. CDR3 DNA: TGTGCCAGCAGGTCCGGGAACACCAACTATGGCTACACCTTC.

This chain joins TRBV28 and TRBJ1-2; possible D gene TRBD1, 6 bases. Germline CDR1 MDHEN, CDR2 SYDVKM. The CDR3 has 13 residues. Trimming took 3 bases from V and 8 from J, leaving 13 bases between them. In nucleotides, the CDR3 is TGTGCCAGCAGTTTTATCGGGGGGGCGGGCTACACCTTC. Translated, it gives CASSFIGGAGYTF.

In regard to this clone: The same CDR3 also results from other DNA sequences found in this sample. The rearrangement links TRBV5-1 to TRBJ2-7; D is perhaps TRBD2 (5 bases). The germline V and J ends were trimmed by 0 bases and 1 base, with 11 bases remaining between them. In germline, CDR1 is SGHRS, CDR2 YFSETQ. CDR3 size: 15 residues. The CDR3 here is CASSLEGGPSYEQYF. The DNA for the CDR3 is TGCGCCAGCAGCTTGGAAGGCGGGCCTTCCTACGAGCAGTACTTC. The variable domain in full, with the rest retrieved from reference TRBV5-1 and TRBJ2-7, is KAGVTQTPRYLIKTRGQQVTLSCSPISGHRSVSWYQQTPGQGLQFLFEYFSETQRNKGNFPGRFSGRQFSNSRSEMNVSTLELGDSALYLCASSLEGGPSYEQYFGPGTRLTVT.

V is TRBV6-1 and J is TRBJ2-1; D might be TRBD2 (5 bases). Trimming stripped 2 bases from V and 4 bases from J, with 12 bases between. CDR3 length equals 15 residues. Germline V gene lookup returns CDR1 MNHNS and CDR2 SASEGT. The CDR3 spells CASSEPKRPYNEQFF. The CDR3 coding sequence is TGTGCCAGCAGTGAACCTAAGCGGCCTTACAATGAGCAGTTCTTC.

The genes are TRBV6-5 and TRBJ1-5; the D is unclear. Germline lookup yields CDR1 MNHEY and CDR2 SVGAGI. The CDR3 totals 15 residues. V lost 7 bases and J lost 0, with 13 bases in between. The DNA of the CDR3 is TGTGCCAGCAAAATAAAGTCATCTAGCAATCAGCCCCAGCATTTT. Amino acid sequence: CASKIKSSSNQPQHF.

The genes are TRBV2 and TRBJ1-5, with 11 nucleotides matching TRBD1. This CDR3 has 14 residues. Germline loops: CDR1 SNHLY, CDR2 FYNNEI. V lost 4 bases, J lost 8 bases, and 4 bases stayed unmatched. The CDR3 coding sequence is TGTGCCAGCAGTGGGACAGGGGGCGTGAAGCCCCAGCATTTT. Translated, it gives CASSGTGGVKPQHF.

The rearrangement joins TRBV5-1 to TRBJ2-5, with D possibly being TRBD2 (6 bases). The germline V gene has CDR1 SGHRS and CDR2 YFSETQ. CDR3 length equals 12 residues. V lost 0 bases and J lost 13, with 13 bases in between. CDR3: CASSLEREALYF. The CDR3 DNA is TGCGCCAGCAGCTTGGAAAGGGAGGCTTTGTACTTC. Using reference TRBV5-1 and TRBJ2-5 for the parts outside the CDR3, the full variable domain is KAGVTQTPRYLIKTRGQQVTLSCSPISGHRSVSWYQQTPGQGLQFLFEYFSETQRNKGNFPGRFSGRQFSNSRSEMNVSTLELGDSALYLCASSLEREALYFGPGTRLLVL.

The CDR3 loop is CANGDPGTQYF. Here the CDR3 DNA reads TGTGCCAATGGGGATCCGGGGACCCAGTACTTC. The genes are TRBV28 and TRBJ2-5; D unclear. Germline assignment: CDR1 MDHEN and CDR2 SYDVKM. The CDR3 has 11 residues. The V end lost 10 bases, the J end lost 7 bases, and 13 bases lay between the germline ends.

The CDR3 region is CASSFPRDPDTQYF. The CDR3 DNA reads TGTGCCAGCAGTTTCCCCAGGGACCCAGATACGCAGTATTTT. This chain links TRBV27 with TRBJ2-3; D tentatively reads TRBD1 or TRBD2 (5 bases each). V was cut by 3 bases and J by 4 bases, with 11 bases left in between. Germline assignment: CDR1 MNHEY and CDR2 SMNVEV (reference sequence). The length of the CDR3 is 14 residues.

The chain joins TRBV4-3 to TRBJ2-3; D is perhaps TRBD2 (6 bases). There are 18 residues in the CDR3. Germline loops: CDR1 LGHNA, CDR2 YSLEER. The V end lost 0 bases, the J end lost 0 bases, and 16 bases lay between the germline ends. This CDR3 is CASSQEATRGLSTDTQYF. The CDR3 DNA sequence: TGCGCCAGCAGCCAAGAAGCTACCCGGGGACTCAGCACAGATACGCAGTATTTT.

This rearrangement joins TRBV2 to TRBJ2-2; no firm D call. Trimming took off 0 bases at V and 5 bases at J, with 10 bases between the two ends. The CDR3 contains 15 residues. Germline V lookup: CDR1 SNHLY, CDR2 FYNNEI. This chain's CDR3 is CASSEAGRRTGELFF. The CDR3 DNA reads TGTGCCAGCAGTGAAGCTGGTAGGCGGACCGGGGAGCTGTTTTTT.

A remark on this clone: Other DNA sequences within the sample encode an identical CDR3. The chain has TRBV2 and TRBJ2-7; perhaps TRBD1 as D (7 bases). This CDR3 has 12 residues. CDR1 is SNHLY and CDR2 is FYNNEI in the germline V gene. V was cut by 8 bases and J by 3 bases, with 11 bases left in between. The CDR3 protein is CASSQGGYEQYF. The CDR3 coding sequence is TGTGCCAGCTCCCAGGGGGGCTACGAGCAGTACTTC.

With regard to this clone: Within the sample, other DNA sequences also encode this same CDR3. This chain uses TRBV6-5 with TRBJ1-4; 7 bases are a match to TRBD1. This CDR3 region has 13 residues. Germline V gene sequence: CDR1 MNHEY, CDR2 SVGAGI. V shed 6 bases, J shed 8 bases, and the junction held 6 bases outside the gene matches. The CDR3 reads CASRRQGGEKLFF. CDR3 nucleotides: TGTGCCAGCAGGCGACAGGGCGGGGAAAAACTGTTTTTT.

The chain employs TRBV6-5 and TRBJ2-1; perhaps TRBD2 as D (6 bases). CDR1 MNHEY and CDR2 SVGAGI come from the germline V gene. The CDR3 covers 16 residues. V lost 2 bases and J lost 0, with 11 bases in between. CDR3 sequence: CASSYRGSSSYNEQFF. The CDR3 region has the DNA TGTGCCAGCAGTTACCGGGGGTCAAGCTCCTACAATGAGCAGTTCTTC.